The 22 T cell receptor beta chains in this list originate from one sample, sequenced in a study of Tregs in tolerant kidney transplant recipients. This table comes from immunoSEQ multiplex PCR, and its TCRdb copy is limited to in-frame clones, with some not included. The data show tens of thousands of clones, 75% to 95% seen once. Sequenced here: Tregs from blood, sampled before the transplant. All receptors come from a human donor who received a combined kidney and bone marrow transplant.

The chain combines TRBV28 with TRBJ1-1; perhaps TRBD1 as D (5 bases). V gave up 8 bases and J gave up 0 bases, with 10 bases separating them. The CDR3 is 13 amino acids. Germline V gene sequence: CDR1 MDHEN, CDR2 SYDVKM. Written as DNA, the CDR3 is TGTGCCAGCGAAGCGACAGTGAACACTGAAGCTTTCTTT. Its translation is CASEATVNTEAFF.

The rearrangement links TRBV5-1 to TRBJ2-5, with 11 bases lining up with TRBD2. V was pared by 2 bases and J by 12 bases, with 6 bases of the junction left unmatched. Germline V gene data show CDR1 as SGHRS and CDR2 as YFSETQ. This CDR3 comprises 13 residues. CDR3 loop: CASSFGLLAGEYF. The CDR3 DNA sequence: TGCGCCAGCAGCTTTGGATTACTAGCGGGGGAGTACTTC.

J is TRBJ2-3 and V is TRBV11-2; D is unclear. Trimming shortened V by 3 bases and J by 5 bases, and 21 bases separated the two germline ends. The CDR3 is 17 amino acids. Germline assignment: CDR1 SGHAT and CDR2 FQNNGV. CDR3 residues: CASSLGSILGFGDTQYF. The CDR3 nucleotides are TGTGCCAGCAGCTTGGGTAGCATACTGGGTTTTGGAGATACGCAGTATTTT.

The chain is built from TRBV28 and TRBJ2-7, with 11 bases fitting TRBD2. Losses at the gene ends were 4 bases for V and 6 bases for J; bases not matched to a gene: 8. The CDR3 spans 15 residues. Per the germline V gene, CDR1 is MDHEN and CDR2 is SYDVKM. DNA for the CDR3: TGTGCCAGCAGTTCAGCGACTAGCGGGATTCTCGAGCAGTACTTC. This sequence encodes CASSSATSGILEQYF.

This clone was recorded once. This chain connects TRBV7-2 to TRBJ2-1, with 8 bases identical to TRBD1. The CDR3 is 14 residues long. Germline CDR1 SGHTA, CDR2 FQGNSA. The ends lost 4 bases at V and 8 bases at J; junction bases unmatched: 7. The CDR3 DNA reads TGTGCCAGCAGCTGGGACAGGCAAGGCGATGAGCAGTTCTTC. This codes for CASSWDRQGDEQFF. Full variable domain (rest looked up from reference TRBV7-2 and TRBJ2-1): GAGVSQSPSNKVTEKGKDVELRCDPISGHTALYWYRQSLGQGLEFLIYFQGNSAPDKSGLPSDRFSAERTGGSVSTLTIQRTQQEDSAVYLCASSWDRQGDEQFFGPGTRLTVL.

The rearrangement joins TRBV28 to TRBJ1-4, with TRBD1 identical over 9 bases. V was pared by 2 bases and J by 4 bases, with 5 bases of the junction left unmatched. Germline V gives CDR1 MDHEN, CDR2 SYDVKM. The CDR3 runs 16 residues. The CDR3 reads CASSLEGQGLNEKLFF. The DNA for the CDR3 is TGTGCCAGCAGTTTAGAAGGACAGGGGCTTAATGAAAAACTGTTTTTT.

The J gene is TRBJ2-1, the V gene TRBV5-5; 7 bases map to TRBD2. CDR1 and CDR2 from the germline V gene are SGHKS and YYEKEE (reference sequence). After removal of 7 bases from V and 7 bases from J, the junction contained 11 bases not matched to a gene. The CDR3 sequence is 14 residues long. The CDR3 loop is CASHSSRGRNEQFF. The CDR3 region has the DNA TGTGCCAGCCACTCAAGTCGCGGGAGAAATGAGCAGTTCTTC.

The J gene is TRBJ1-2, the V gene TRBV29-1; TRBD1 aligns across 7 bases. V was pared by 5 bases and J by 8 bases, with 14 bases of the junction left unmatched. Germline CDR1 reads SQVTM; CDR2 reads ANQGSEA. CDR3 length equals 14 residues. CDR3 bases: TGCAGCGTTCAACGACAGGGAGGAGTAAAAGGCTACACCTTC. Protein product: CSVQRQGGVKGYTF.

The chain has TRBV7-2 and TRBJ2-5; D perhaps matches TRBD1 (6 bases). Trimming cost V 7 bases and J 7 bases, with 22 bases left between them. Germline V gene sequence: CDR1 SGHTA, CDR2 FQGNSA. CDR3 size: 15 residues. This CDR3 reads CASTLDGGWGGTQYF. In nucleotides, the CDR3 is TGTGCCAGCACTCTAGATGGGGGCTGGGGCGGGACCCAGTACTTC.

This chain links TRBV7-9 with TRBJ2-1, with 15 positions matching TRBD2. This CDR3 has 18 residues. After removal of 2 bases from V and 7 bases from J, the junction contained 9 bases not matched to a gene. Germline CDR1 reads SEHNR; CDR2 reads FQNEAQ (reference sequence). The CDR3 sequence is CASSLRPGLAGGQNEQFF. CDR3 bases: TGTGCCAGCAGCTTACGCCCGGGACTAGCGGGAGGACAGAATGAGCAGTTCTTC.

This clone was seen a single time. The J gene is TRBJ2-1, the V gene TRBV10-2, with TRBD2 matching 7 bases. The CDR3 runs to 16 residues. From germline, CDR1 is WSHSY and CDR2 SAAADI. V shed 3 bases, J shed 8 bases, and the junction held 13 bases outside the gene matches. The CDR3 region has the DNA TGCGCCAGCAGTGAAGGCTGGTCGGGAGGTAGCGATGAGCAGTTCTTC. Its protein is CASSEGWSGGSDEQFF.

V is TRBV28 and J is TRBJ1-4; D not certain. Germline V lookup: CDR1 MDHEN, CDR2 SYDVKM. V was clipped by 5 bases and J by 2 bases, with 6 bases between them. CDR3 length: 13 residues. CDR3 sequence reads: CASSGITNEKLFF. In DNA form, the CDR3 reads TGTGCCAGCAGTGGCATCACTAATGAAAAACTGTTTTTT.

This chain links TRBV14 with TRBJ1-1; unclear D gene. The CDR3 totals 14 residues. Germline V gene sequence: CDR1 SGHDN, CDR2 FVKESK. Trimming took 5 bases from V and 1 from J, leaving 11 bases between them. CDR3 DNA: TGTGCCAGCAGCTTTGGCGATCGGAACACTGAAGCTTTCTTT. It is translated as CASSFGDRNTEAFF.

The genes are TRBV12-2 and TRBJ2-7; the table's D call of TRBD2 was not tested on the DNA. TRBV12-2 is noted as a pseudogene. This CDR3 is 21 amino acids long. The CDR3 protein is CASRLVSRTPSTSGRTYEQYF. The CDR3 DNA reads as TGTGCAAGTCGCTTAGTATCCCGGACCCCGTCTACTAGCGGGAGGACATACGAGCAGTACTTC.

V and J are TRBV18 and TRBJ1-1; TRBD1 is a possible D gene (6 bases). V shed 3 bases and J shed 1 base, with 12 bases lying between them. Per germline, CDR1 KGHSH and CDR2 LQKENI. The length of the CDR3 is 15 residues. This chain's CDR3 is CASSPTAQGNTEAFF. CDR3 sequence (DNA): TGTGCCAGCTCACCTACCGCACAGGGGAACACTGAAGCTTTCTTT.

This clone showed up just once. J is TRBJ2-1 and V is TRBV7-9; TRBD2 matches at 13 bases. Germline CDR1 and CDR2: SEHNR and FQNEAQ (reference sequence). CDR3 length: 14 residues. Trimming took 8 bases from V and 10 from J; bases not matched to a gene: 8. The CDR3 sequence is CASLGLAGAKEQFF. The CDR3 DNA sequence: TGTGCCAGCCTCGGACTAGCGGGAGCGAAAGAGCAGTTCTTC.

The chain recombines TRBV10-3 with TRBJ2-3; 11 bases agree with TRBD2. Germline lookup yields CDR1 ENHRY and CDR2 SYGVKD. V gave up 4 bases and J gave up 3 bases; unmatched junction bases: 3. The CDR3 length is 15 residues. The CDR3: CAISGGTSGTDTQYF. DNA for the CDR3: TGTGCCATCAGTGGTGGGACTAGCGGAACAGATACGCAGTATTTT.

The gene calls are TRBV6-1 and TRBJ2-2; weak D call: TRBD1 (6 bases). From germline, CDR1 is MNHNS and CDR2 SASEGT. The V and J ends lost 0 bases and 3 bases respectively, with 14 bases between them. The length of the CDR3 is 17 residues. CDR3 bases: TGTGCCAGCAGTGAAGCTGTGGGGGCGCGAGACACCGGGGAGCTGTTTTTT. Amino acids: CASSEAVGARDTGELFF.

The genes are TRBV4-2 and TRBJ2-7, with 9 bases that match TRBD2. The CDR3 length is 15 residues. With V trimmed by 4 bases and J by 0 bases, 4 bases remained unmatched. Per germline, CDR1 LGHNA and CDR2 YNFKEQ. Here the CDR3 reads CASSRGLATSYEQYF. The CDR3 nucleotides are TGTGCCAGCAGCCGCGGACTAGCGACCTCCTACGAGCAGTACTTC.

V and J are TRBV27 and TRBJ2-4; 7 bases fit TRBD1. The CDR3 sequence is 11 residues long. Germline V gives CDR1 MNHEY, CDR2 SMNVEV (reference sequence). V gave up 4 bases and J gave up 10 bases; unmatched junction bases: 1. CDR3 sequence reads: CASSSTGIQYF. The CDR3 coding sequence is TGTGCCAGCAGTTCGACAGGGATTCAGTACTTC.

This chain joins TRBV21-1 and TRBJ2-5; TRBD1, the D gene given by the table, was not confirmed from the DNA. The J call may be wrong; the DNA end is better matched by TRBJ2-7. TRBV21-1 corresponds to a pseudogene. The CDR3 spans 16 residues. The CDR3 DNA is TGTGCCAGCACACAAAGGGTCCCGGGACAGTACTACGAGCAGTACTTC. Protein sequence: CASTQRVPGQYYEQYF.

The CDR3 coding sequence is TGTGCCAGCAGCCCGAGAGATACGCAGTATTTT. This codes for CASSPRDTQYF. The chain joins TRBV7-9 to TRBJ2-3; D uncertain. Germline lookup yields CDR1 SEHNR and CDR2 FQNEAQ (reference sequence). This CDR3 region has 11 residues. The germline V and J ends were trimmed by 5 bases and 5 bases, with 5 bases remaining between them.